This T cell receptor beta chain was recorded in a study of radiotherapy plus CTLA-4 blockade in lung cancer. Profiling relied on immunoSEQ multiplex PCR, and the TCRdb table lists in-frame clones only, not all of them. The repertoire holds 100,000 to 150,000 clones, with 65% to 85% as singletons. The CDR3 contains 13 residues. With V trimmed by 3 bases and J by 8 bases, 4 bases remained unmatched. CDR1 is SGHDT, CDR2 YYEEEE, per germline. The chain links TRBV5-6 to TRBJ1-2, with TRBD1 matching 10 bases. This sequence was found in a human donor with non-small cell lung cancer who had a partial response to radiotherapy plus ipilimumab. The sequenced sample was peripheral blood, obtained from a patient treated with radiotherapy plus ipilimumab. CDR3 amino acids: CASSWGQGRGYTF. As DNA, the CDR3 is TGTGCCAGCAGCTGGGGACAGGGGCGCGGCTACACCTTC.